One and the same sample provided the 4 T cell receptor beta chains below, sequenced in a study of T cell changes during pregnancy in multiple sclerosis. Produced via immunoSEQ multiplex PCR; TCRdb's table is partial and in-frame only. This sample has tens of thousands of clones, with 75% to 95% found just once. This specimen consisted of CD4+ T cells from peripheral blood mononuclear cells, obtained in the second trimester of pregnancy. These receptors were collected from a female donor in good health, enrolled as a control in a pregnancy study.

The rearrangement uses TRBV28 and TRBJ1-4; a weak D match, TRBD1 (5 bases). Trimming pared 7 bases from V and 7 bases from J, leaving 19 bases between. Germline V gene data show CDR1 as MDHEN and CDR2 as SYDVKM. CDR3 length equals 15 residues. CDR3 protein: CASTLTGGMGEKLFF. The DNA for the CDR3 is TGTGCCAGCACTCTAACAGGCGGGATGGGTGAAAAACTGTTTTTT.

The gene calls are TRBV7-8 and TRBJ2-2; maybe TRBD2 (7 bases). This CDR3 has 17 amino acids. V lost 5 bases, J lost 3 bases, and 19 bases lay in between. Germline V gene lookup returns CDR1 SGHVS and CDR2 FQNEAQ. The CDR3 reads CASSPKGGGLDTGELFF. CDR3 bases: TGTGCCAGCAGCCCAAAGGGCGGGGGCTTGGACACCGGGGAGCTGTTTTTT.

V usage is TRBV9 and J usage is TRBJ2-7; 7 bases align to TRBD1. The germline V gene has CDR1 SGDLS and CDR2 YYNGEE. The CDR3 contains 16 residues. Germline trimming cut 4 bases from V and 0 bases from J; bases unmatched to any gene: 10. As DNA, the CDR3 is TGTGCCAGCAGCTCGGGACAGTTCCCATACTCCTACGAGCAGTACTTC. Translation: CASSSGQFPYSYEQYF. The entire variable domain, with the rest obtained from reference TRBV9 and TRBJ2-7, is as follows: DSGVTQTPKHLITATGQRVTLRCSPRSGDLSVYWYQQSLDQGLQFLIQYYNGEERAKGNILERFSAQQFPDLHSELNLSSLELGDSALYFCASSSGQFPYSYEQYFGPGTRLTVT.

This chain links TRBV5-4 with TRBJ1-2; 9 bases match TRBD1. V was pared by 4 bases and J by 4 bases, with 8 bases of the junction left unmatched. This CDR3 is built from 15 residues. Germline CDR1 reads SGHNT; CDR2 reads YYREEE (reference sequence). CDR3 sequence: CASSPWDRDFYGYTF. CDR3 bases: TGTGCCAGCAGCCCATGGGACAGGGACTTCTATGGCTACACCTTC.